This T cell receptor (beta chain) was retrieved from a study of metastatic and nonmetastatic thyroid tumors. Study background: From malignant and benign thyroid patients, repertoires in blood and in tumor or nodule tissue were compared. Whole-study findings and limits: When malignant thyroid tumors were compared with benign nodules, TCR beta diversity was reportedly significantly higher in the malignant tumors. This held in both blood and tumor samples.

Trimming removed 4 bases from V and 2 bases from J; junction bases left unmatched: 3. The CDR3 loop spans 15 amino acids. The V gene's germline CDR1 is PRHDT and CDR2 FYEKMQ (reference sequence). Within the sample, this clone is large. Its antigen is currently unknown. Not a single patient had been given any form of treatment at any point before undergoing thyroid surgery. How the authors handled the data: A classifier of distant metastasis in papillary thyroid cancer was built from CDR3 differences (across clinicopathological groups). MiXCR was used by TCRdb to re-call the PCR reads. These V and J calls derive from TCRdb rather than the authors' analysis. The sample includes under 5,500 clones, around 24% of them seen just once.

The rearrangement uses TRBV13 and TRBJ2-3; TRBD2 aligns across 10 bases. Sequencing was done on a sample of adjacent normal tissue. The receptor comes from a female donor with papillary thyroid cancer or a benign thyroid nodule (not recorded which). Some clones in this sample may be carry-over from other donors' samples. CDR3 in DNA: TGTGCCAGCAGCTCGGGACTAGCGCCCACAGATACGCAGTATTTT. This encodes CASSSGLAPTDTQYF.